This TCR beta chain was obtained from a study of identical twins. TCRdb re-analysed the 5' RACE reads in MiXCR, keeping a single row per CDR3 protein. This table holds 700,000 or so distinct CDR3 sequences, 8.6% found once. This clonotype was found a few times. The CDR3 extends over 15 amino acids. Germline values: CDR1 SGHRS, CDR2 YFSETQ. Trimming removed 2 bases from V and 4 bases from J; junction bases left unmatched: 6. The same data also contributed to another study, on yellow fever vaccine responses in identical twins.

This receptor was identified in a woman under 30 in good health. Sequenced input: PBMCs. The V and J genes are TRBV5-1 and TRBJ2-5, with TRBD1 matching over 9 bases. The CDR3 region has the DNA TGCGCCAGCAGCTTCGGGACAGGGCTAAGAGAGACCCAGTACTTC. Amino acid sequence: CASSFGTGLRETQYF.